The 24 T cell receptor beta chains reported below all come from one sample, sequenced in a study of T-cell memory formation after mild COVID-19. TCRdb reprocessed the 5' RACE reads with MiXCR, giving one entry per CDR3 protein. The table lists roughly 350,000 distinct CDR3 sequences, roughly 15% of them singletons. The sequenced sample consisted of PBMCs or a T cell subset sorted from them (not recorded which). The source of these receptors is a man aged 18 to 30 who had mild COVID-19 (a few samples of this study predate the infection). Cell type and time point are not known.

The V gene is TRBV5-1, the J gene TRBJ2-4, with TRBD2 matching over 10 bases. The J segment lost 8 bases and the V segment lost 1 base, leaving 3 bases of the junction unmatched. Germline lookup yields CDR1 SGHRS and CDR2 YFSETQ. This CDR3 comprises 14 residues. The CDR3 coding sequence is TGCGCCAGCAGCTTGAGCGGGGGGGCACACATTCAGTACTTC. Translated: CASSLSGGAHIQYF.

Ten or more counts support this clonotype. The chain uses TRBV15 and TRBJ2-2; D gene ambiguous. CDR3 length: 13 residues. Germline V gene sequence: CDR1 LNHNV, CDR2 YYDKDF (reference sequence). V lost 0 bases and J 5 bases, leaving 4 bases between the germline ends. Written as DNA, the CDR3 is TGTGCCACCAGCAGAGATTTGACCGGGGAGCTGTTTTTT. This translates into CATSRDLTGELFF.

The genes are TRBV5-4 and TRBJ2-1; a weak D match, TRBD1 (5 bases). The ends were cut back, 0 bases at V and 10 bases at J, with 14 bases in the middle. The CDR3 contains 14 residues. CDR1 is SGHNT and CDR2 is YYREEE in the germline V gene (reference sequence). Here the CDR3 reads CASSLEGQLGEQFF. CDR3 nucleotide sequence: TGTGCCAGCAGCTTGGAGGGGCAGTTGGGGGAGCAGTTCTTC.

This clonotype was observed a few times. A much more abundant neighbour one base away suggests this may be a read error. V gene TRBV7-6 combines with J gene TRBJ1-1; D might be TRBD1 (6 bases). The CDR3 is 13 residues long. In germline, CDR1 is SGHVS, CDR2 FNYEAQ. V gave up 5 bases and J gave up 6 bases, with 13 bases separating them. This chain's CDR3 is CASSPQGYAEAFF. The CDR3 nucleotides are TGTGCCAGCAGCCCACAGGGTTACGCTGAAGCTTTCTTT.

The chain links TRBV6-1 to TRBJ1-6; no reliable D call. Germline V gene sequence: CDR1 MNHNS, CDR2 SASEGT. Trimming took off 2 bases at V and 10 bases at J, with 12 bases between the two ends. There are 14 residues in the CDR3. The DNA for the CDR3 is TGTGCCAGCAGTGAACGGGGATTAATCTCACCCCTCCACTTT. This encodes CASSERGLISPLHF.

This clonotype has only a few counts. The genes are TRBV7-8 and TRBJ2-5, with D perhaps matching TRBD2 (6 bases). The CDR3 spans 16 residues. Trimming took off 5 bases at V and 5 bases at J, with 21 bases between the two ends. Germline CDR1 is SGHVS and CDR2 is FQNEAQ. In nucleotides, the CDR3 is TGTGCCAGCAGCCTTCGAGGGACTTTAAGAGGGGAGACCCAGTACTTC. Translated, it gives CASSLRGTLRGETQYF.

This clonotype showed up just a few times. The CDR3 DNA reads as TGTGCCAGCAGCCAAGGTCTGGCAGTCATACATAATTCACCCCTCCACTTT. Translated, it gives CASSQGLAVIHNSPLHF. The chain carries TRBV3-1 and TRBJ1-6; D is unclear. The CDR3 runs to 17 residues. Germline CDR1 reads LGHDT; CDR2 reads YNNKEL (reference sequence). V lost 1 base to trimming and J lost 5 bases, with 15 bases between them.

This clonotype was recorded many times. This chain links TRBV5-6 with TRBJ2-7, with D unresolved. The V end was cut by 4 bases, the J end by 7 bases, with 12 bases between. The CDR3 covers 12 residues. Germline values: CDR1 SGHDT, CDR2 YYEEEE. The CDR3 DNA reads TGTGCCAGCAGCGGTAGCAGTGGTGAGCAGTACGTC. Translated, it gives CASSGSSGEQYV.

This clonotype has just a few counts. V is TRBV4-1 and J is TRBJ2-3, with D possibly being TRBD1 (6 bases). CDR1 MGHRA and CDR2 YSYEKL come from the germline V gene. Trimming shortened V by 1 base and J by 4 bases, and 15 bases separated the two germline ends. The CDR3 extends over 16 amino acids. The CDR3 nucleotides read TGCGCCAGCAGCCAAGGGCAGGGGAGACGCCCAGATACGCAGTATTTT. As protein: CASSQGQGRRPDTQYF.

In this sample, this clonotype turned up a few times. The chain uses TRBV6-1 and TRBJ1-4, with TRBD1 as a possible D gene (6 bases). Germline CDR1 and CDR2: MNHNS and SASEGT. The CDR3 extends over 18 amino acids. V was shortened by 0 bases and J by 0 bases, with 14 bases between the two germline ends. CDR3 bases: TGTGCCAGCAGTGAAGCGGAACAGGGCAGGTCAACTAATGAAAAACTGTTTTTT. Its protein product is CASSEAEQGRSTNEKLFF.

The chain has TRBV28 and TRBJ2-2; D is possibly TRBD2 (6 bases). Germline V gene sequence: CDR1 MDHEN, CDR2 SYDVKM. This CDR3 contains 16 residues. V shed 3 bases and J shed 1 base, with 12 bases lying between them. The CDR3 bases are TGTGCCAGCAGTTTTGTCATAGCGGTGAACACCGGGGAGCTGTTTTTT. It yields the protein CASSFVIAVNTGELFF.

This sequence joins TRBV6-2 or TRBV6-3 and TRBJ2-3; D is unresolved. The V end lost 4 bases, the J end lost 8 bases, and 10 bases lay between the germline ends. This CDR3 is 12 amino acids long. Per germline, CDR1 MNHEY and CDR2 SVGEGT. The CDR3 DNA reads TGTGCCAGCAGTTTCCGGACCCGTACGCAGTATTTT. Its protein product is CASSFRTRTQYF.

V usage is TRBV7-9 and J usage is TRBJ1-1; 11 bases fit TRBD1. The CDR3 is 17 residues long. Germline CDR1 reads SEHNR; CDR2 reads FQNEAQ (reference sequence). Unmatched junction bases numbered 9, after V lost 5 bases and J lost 1 base. The CDR3 loop is CASSAIPGQGGNTEAFF. The CDR3 DNA is TGTGCCAGCAGCGCGATTCCGGGACAGGGGGGGAACACTGAAGCTTTCTTT.

This clonotype was detected a few times. CDR3 residues: CSATMTDQPQHF. As DNA, the CDR3 is TGCAGTGCTACAATGACAGATCAGCCCCAGCATTTT. V and J are TRBV20-1 and TRBJ1-5, with D perhaps matching TRBD1 (5 bases). V lost 4 bases and J 5 bases, leaving 9 bases between the germline ends. The CDR3 has 12 amino acids. CDR1 is DFQATT and CDR2 is SNEGSKA in the germline V gene (reference sequence).

This clonotype has only a few counts. The V call is TRBV7-2, the J call TRBJ2-5; 13 nucleotides align to TRBD2. V shed 4 bases, J shed 4 bases, and the junction held 3 bases outside the gene matches. The V gene's germline CDR1 is SGHTA and CDR2 FQGNSA. The CDR3 runs 15 residues. CDR3 in DNA: TGTGCCAGCAGCTGGACTAGCGGGGGAGGAGAGACCCAGTACTTC. This gives the protein CASSWTSGGGETQYF.

V is TRBV30 and J is TRBJ2-7; no definite D call. From germline, CDR1 is GTSNPN and CDR2 SVGIG (reference sequence). The CDR3 runs 12 residues. Deletions cut 2 bases from V and 4 bases from J, with 9 bases between. CDR3 region: CAWSWSGYEQYF. The CDR3 bases are TGTGCCTGGAGTTGGAGTGGATACGAGCAGTACTTC.

The chain joins TRBV7-9 to TRBJ1-4, with a tentative D call TRBD1 (5 bases). The germline V gene encodes CDR1 SEHNR and CDR2 FQNEAQ (reference sequence). The CDR3 is 12 residues long. V was trimmed by 5 bases and J by 12 bases, leaving 13 bases between them. CDR3 sequence (DNA): TGTGCCAGCAGCACCGGGACTGACGAACTGTTTTTT. Translation: CASSTGTDELFF.

This clonotype has only a few counts. The CDR3 sequence is CASSLGDRGGETQYF. Written as DNA, the CDR3 is TGTGCCAGCAGCTTGGGGGACAGGGGTGGGGAGACCCAGTACTTC. The rearrangement joins TRBV5-5 to TRBJ2-5, with 10 bases matching TRBD1. CDR1 is SGHKS, CDR2 YYEKEE, per germline (reference sequence). The CDR3 extends over 15 amino acids. Losses at the gene ends were 0 bases for V and 5 bases for J; bases not matched to a gene: 4.

V is TRBV3-1 and J is TRBJ1-4, with no clear D. This CDR3 has 15 amino acids. Trimming cost V 3 bases and J 5 bases, with 13 bases left between them. Germline V gene data show CDR1 as LGHDT and CDR2 as YNNKEL (reference sequence). The DNA for the CDR3 is TGTGCCAGCAGCCACTGGACCCAGACGAATGAAAAACTGTTTTTT. Residues: CASSHWTQTNEKLFF.

This clonotype was seen repeatedly, ten times or more. The chain carries TRBV7-9 and TRBJ2-1, with a weak D call TRBD2 (6 bases). CDR1 is SEHNR, CDR2 FQNEAQ, per germline (reference sequence). Trimming cost V 6 bases and J 4 bases, with 10 bases left between them. There are 13 residues in the CDR3. CDR3 sequence reads: CASSPEGYNEQFF. The CDR3 DNA follows: TGTGCCAGCAGTCCGGAGGGGTACAATGAGCAGTTCTTC. The entire variable domain, with the rest obtained from reference TRBV7-9 and TRBJ2-1, is as follows: DTGVSQNPRHKITKRGQNVTFRCDPISEHNRLYWYRQTLGQGPEFLTYFQNEAQLEKSRLLSDRFSAERPKGSFSTLEIQRTEQGDSAMYLCASSPEGYNEQFFGPGTRLTVL.

The chain couples TRBV9 to TRBJ2-5; D is possibly TRBD1 (6 bases). Germline V CDR1 and CDR2: SGDLS, YYNGEE. The CDR3 extends over 14 amino acids. With 3 bases removed from V and 2 bases from J, the gap between germline ends came to 11 bases. The DNA for the CDR3 is TGTGCCAGCAGCGCCGACAGGCTACAAGAGACCCAGTACTTC. Translated: CASSADRLQETQYF.

In this sample, this clonotype turned up a few times. The chain joins TRBV7-2 to TRBJ1-1; no firm D call. Germline V gene data show CDR1 as SGHTA and CDR2 as FQGNSA. V was clipped by 5 bases and J by 8 bases, with 15 bases between them. CDR3 length: 13 residues. The CDR3 loop is CASSEDRRLEAFF. In DNA form, the CDR3 reads TGTGCCAGCAGCGAGGACCGGAGATTGGAAGCTTTCTTT.

This clonotype was counted only a few times. The chain couples TRBV4-1 to TRBJ1-1, with D possibly matching TRBD1 (5 bases). V lost 3 bases, J lost 1 base, and 12 bases lay in between. The CDR3 runs to 15 residues. The germline CDR1 and CDR2 sequences are MGHRA and YSYEKL. The chain's CDR3 is CASSHRGGENTEAFF. The CDR3 nucleotides read TGCGCCAGCAGCCATAGGGGAGGGGAGAACACTGAAGCTTTCTTT.

The chain uses TRBV27 and TRBJ1-5; possibly TRBD1 for D (5 bases). Per germline, CDR1 MNHEY and CDR2 SMNVEV (reference sequence). The CDR3 extends over 15 amino acids. Trimming took 6 bases from V and 1 from J, leaving 13 bases between them. This chain's CDR3 is CASRKGVVSNQPQHF. CDR3 coding DNA: TGTGCCAGCAGGAAAGGGGTGGTAAGCAATCAGCCCCAGCATTTT.